This paragraph reports one TCR beta chain. What it recognizes is unknown. This sample is drawn from a study of CD8 T cells in ankylosing spondylitis. Study-wide results and limits: What appeared characteristic of ankylosing spondylitis blood was a TCR beta motif of several highly homologous variants. Earlier studies detected some motif variants in reactive arthritis synovial fluid and blood. Clones linked to disease were reported to show significant enrichment in matched ankylosing spondylitis synovial fluid. Clones linked with disease were CD8+ and fairly uncommon in the peripheral blood.

Using quantitative 5'-RACE with molecular barcodes, the authors made TCR beta libraries. TCRdb re-derived calls from the 5' RACE reads in MiXCR, one entry per CDR3 protein. The sample holds hundreds of thousands of distinct CDR3 sequences; about 13% are singletons and the top ten take approximately 6.2%. The sequence was obtained from a male donor with ankylosing spondylitis. Sample: blood, either unsorted or a sorted T cell fraction (not recorded which).

This CDR3 reads CAWSDGTSGKETQYF. CDR3 DNA sequence: TGTGCCTGGAGTGACGGTACTAGCGGAAAAGAGACCCAGTACTTC. V is TRBV30 and J is TRBJ2-5; 8 bases agree with TRBD2. The CDR3 extends over 15 amino acids. After removal of 1 base from V and 3 bases from J, the junction contained 7 bases not matched to a gene. Germline loops: CDR1 GTSNPN, CDR2 SVGIG (reference sequence).